Listed below are T cell receptor beta chains from one sample, sequenced in a study of blood T cell repertoires in COVID-19. Libraries were prepared by immunoSEQ multiplex PCR; TCRdb keeps only in-frame clonotypes and omits some of them. The sample has about 270,000 clones, 85% to 90% seen once. Sequences were obtained from PBMCs or T cells enriched from blood (not recorded which). The receptors were sampled from a woman aged 55-70 years who had recovered from COVID-19. Both conserved end residues are part of each CDR3. D genes are given only for firm matches. Expanded clones get a size class; other rows say once, few or many, or leave the size out.

-,-,TRBJ1-5,TRBV27,CASRRGNQPQHF,TGTGCCAGCAGGAGGGGGAATCAGCCCCAGCATTTT
-,-,TRBJ2-5,TRBV9,CASSAAAEETQYF,TGTGCCAGCAGCGCCGCAGCGGAAGAGACCCAGTACTTC
-,-,TRBJ1-5,TRBV18,CASSPVRENQPQHF,TGTGCCAGCTCACCGGTTCGGGAGAATCAGCCCCAGCATTTT
TRBD1,once,TRBJ1-1,TRBV7-9,CASSLGDRGPKDTEAFF,TGTGCCAGCAGCTTAGGGGACAGGGGCCCTAAGGATACTGAAGCTTTCTTT
-,-,TRBJ1-1,TRBV18,CASSKGGTEAFF,TGTGCCAGCTCCAAGGGAGGCACTGAAGCTTTCTTT
-,-,TRBJ2-7,TRBV7-8,CASSLGLTIYEQYF,TGTGCCAGCAGCTTAGGGCTTACTATCTACGAGCAGTACTTC
TRBD1,-,TRBJ1-4,TRBV5-6,CASSRTGVGEKLFF,TGTGCCAGCAGTCGGACAGGGGTAGGAGAAAAACTGTTTTTT
TRBD1,-,TRBJ1-4,TRBV20-1,CSASRTGTNEKLFF,TGCAGTGCTAGTCGGACAGGGACGAATGAAAAACTGTTTTTT
-,-,TRBJ2-6,TRBV6-4,CASSDSRSGANVLTF,TGTGCCAGCAGTGACTCCCGCTCTGGGGCCAACGTCCTGACTTTC
TRBD2,-,TRBJ2-2,TRBV2,CASSDLAGGYTGELFF,TGTGCCAGCAGCGACCTAGCGGGAGGCTACACCGGGGAGCTGTTTTTT
-,-,TRBJ2-1,TRBV7-9,CASSLVGGTVDRNEQFF,TGTGCCAGCAGCTTAGTAGGCGGGACGGTGGACCGGAATGAGCAGTTCTTC
TRBD1,-,TRBJ1-1,TRBV5-6,CASSFRQGVGEAFF,TGTGCCAGCAGCTTTAGACAGGGGGTAGGTGAAGCTTTCTTT
TRBD2,-,TRBJ2-5,TRBV11-3,CASSLRLAGSETQYF,TGTGCCAGCAGCTTACGACTAGCGGGATCAGAGACCCAGTACTTC
-,-,TRBJ1-5,TRBV18,CASSKTDGNQPQHF,TGTGCCAGCTCAAAGACAGACGGCAATCAGCCCCAGCATTTT
-,-,TRBJ1-1,TRBV10-2,CARSAQGAPMNTEAFF,TGCGCCAGAAGTGCACAGGGCGCTCCGATGAACACTGAAGCTTTCTTT
TRBD1,-,TRBJ1-1,TRBV2,CAIPGQGMNTEAFF,TGTGCCATACCGGGACAGGGAATGAACACTGAAGCTTTCTTT
-,-,TRBJ2-2,TRBV30,CAWSRHPNTGELFF,TGTGCCTGGAGTCGACACCCGAACACCGGGGAGCTGTTTTTT
TRBD1,once,TRBJ2-7,TRBV24-1,CATSDRQGAIYEQYF,TGTGCCACCAGTGACCGACAGGGGGCGATCTACGAGCAGTACTTC
TRBD1,-,TRBJ1-2,TRBV6-5,CASETGLYYGYTF,TGTGCCAGCGAGACAGGGCTCTACTATGGCTACACCTTC
-,-,TRBJ1-2,TRBV27,CASSGGLDYGYTF,TGTGCCAGCAGTGGGGGGTTGGACTATGGCTACACCTTC
-,-,TRBJ1-3,TRBV11-2,CASSLPLTGKETIYF,TGTGCCAGCAGCTTACCGCTTACAGGGAAGGAGACCATATATTTT
-,-,TRBJ1-2,TRBV23-1,CAGGIYNYGYTF,TGCGCCGGAGGCATCTATAACTATGGCTACACCTTC
-,-,TRBJ2-5,TRBV6-2/TRBV6-3,CASSYFQGSLGETQYF,TGTGCCAGCAGTTACTTTCAGGGCTCCCTTGGCGAGACCCAGTACTTC
TRBD1,-,TRBJ1-6,TRBV27,CASSWDRWSPLHF,TGTGCCAGCAGTTGGGACAGGTGGTCACCCCTCCACTTT
-,-,TRBJ1-1,TRBV28,CASSGLTSEAFF,TGTGCCAGCAGTGGCCTCACATCCGAAGCTTTCTTT
-,-,TRBJ2-4,TRBV7-8,CASSPERAKNIQYF,TGTGCCAGCAGCCCAGAGCGAGCCAAAAACATTCAGTACTTC